The next 11 T cell receptor beta chains were all read from a single sample in a study of T cells in Graves' hyperthyroidism and ophthalmopathy. Amplified TCR beta CDR3 regions derived from RNA transcripts. HTBI primers were used for first-round RT-PCR of the TCR CDR3. One entry per CDR3 protein, called by TCRdb with MiXCR from the multiplex PCR reads. The sample records 620,000 or so distinct CDR3 sequences, approximately 14% being singletons. Material: blood. The source of these receptors is a woman aged 45 to 65 with Graves' ophthalmopathy.

About this clonotype itself: A much larger clone differs from this one at a single base, so this may be a read error. This sequence joins TRBV28 and TRBJ2-1, with D uncertain. Germline CDR1 and CDR2: MDHEN and SYDVKM. The CDR3 consists of 18 residues. CDR3 in DNA: TGTGCCAGCAGTTTATCCAACAATATACTGAGCTCCAACAATGAGCAGTTCTTC. Residues: CASSLSNNILSSNNEQFF.

This clonotype appeared many times. The chain joins TRBV5-1 to TRBJ2-2; D is unresolved. V was clipped by 4 bases and J by 5 bases, with 18 bases between them. CDR1 SGHRS and CDR2 YFSETQ come from the germline V gene. The CDR3 runs to 16 residues. The CDR3 region is CASSLPPGRRTGELFF. CDR3 in DNA: TGCGCCAGCAGCCTACCTCCGGGCCGCAGGACCGGGGAGCTGTTTTTT.

This clonotype has a count of ten or more. J is TRBJ2-7 and V is TRBV20-1, with 8 bases fitting TRBD2. Germline lookup yields CDR1 DFQATT and CDR2 SNEGSKA (reference sequence). V was clipped by 0 bases and J by 3 bases; unmatched bases: 1. This CDR3 region has 13 residues. The DNA for the CDR3 is TGCAGTGCTAGAGATCTAGCGGGCTACGAGCAGTACTTC. Translated, it gives CSARDLAGYEQYF.

This clonotype has just a few counts. J is TRBJ2-7 and V is TRBV7-9, with D perhaps TRBD2 (5 bases). The CDR3 spans 15 residues. Germline CDR1 and CDR2: SEHNR and FQNEAQ (reference sequence). The ends were cut back, 2 bases at V and 1 base at J, with 12 bases in the middle. The CDR3 DNA reads as TGTGCCAGCAGCTTATGGACTCCCCAATCCTACGAGCAGTACTTC. Encoded protein: CASSLWTPQSYEQYF.

The sample holds many counts of this clonotype. The V and J genes are TRBV20-1 and TRBJ1-6; D call uncertain. The V end lost 1 base, the J end lost 7 bases, and 8 bases lay between the germline ends. This CDR3 comprises 13 residues. The germline V gene encodes CDR1 DFQATT and CDR2 SNEGSKA (reference sequence). The CDR3 DNA reads as TGCAGTGCTAGAGGGCATGAGAATTCACCCCTCCACTTT. This codes for CSARGHENSPLHF.

This clonotype was seen at least ten times. The chain employs TRBV28 and TRBJ2-4; TRBD2 is a possible D gene (5 bases). V gave up 3 bases and J gave up 0 bases, with 12 bases separating them. This CDR3 is 16 amino acids long. Germline V lookup: CDR1 MDHEN, CDR2 SYDVKM. The CDR3 bases are TGTGCCAGCAGTTTTCGCGGGTCACTAGCCAAAAACATTCAGTACTTC. It specifies CASSFRGSLAKNIQYF.

This clonotype was detected many times. The gene calls are TRBV28 and TRBJ2-6, with D unclear. CDR3 length: 15 amino acids. Trimming shortened V by 2 bases and J by 6 bases, and 11 bases separated the two germline ends. Germline-derived CDR1 and CDR2 are MDHEN and SYDVKM. The CDR3 region has the DNA TGTGCCAGCAGTTTAAATCCCACCTCGGCCAACGTCCTGACTTTC. Its translation: CASSLNPTSANVLTF.

This clonotype was seen ten or more times. J is TRBJ2-7 and V is TRBV5-1; possibly TRBD1 or TRBD2 for D (6 bases each). This CDR3 is 13 amino acids long. Germline loops: CDR1 SGHRS, CDR2 YFSETQ. V was clipped by 7 bases and J by 5 bases, with 16 bases between them. The DNA of the CDR3 is TGCGCCAGCTCCCGGGGGCCCGACGACGAGCAGTACTTC. Translation gives CASSRGPDDEQYF.

This clonotype occurred many times. The genes are TRBV5-1 and TRBJ2-7, with D possibly being TRBD2 (6 bases). Germline CDR1 SGHRS, CDR2 YFSETQ. The V and J ends lost 3 bases and 0 bases respectively, with 13 bases between them. CDR3 length: 15 residues. CDR3 DNA: TGCGCCAGCAGCTCCGCGGGGCAACACTCCTACGAGCAGTACTTC. As protein: CASSSAGQHSYEQYF.

This clonotype showed up many times. This chain links TRBV2 with TRBJ2-7; possible D gene TRBD1, 6 bases. V was clipped by 7 bases and J by 2 bases, with 15 bases between them. CDR3 size: 14 residues. Germline assignment: CDR1 SNHLY and CDR2 FYNNEI. The CDR3 spells CASKTRDMTYEQYF. The CDR3 bases are TGTGCCAGCAAGACCCGGGACATGACCTACGAGCAGTACTTC.

The chain recombines TRBV20-1 with TRBJ2-1; D assignment may be TRBD1 or TRBD2 (6 bases each). Germline-derived CDR1 and CDR2 are DFQATT and SNEGSKA (reference sequence). CDR3 length: 14 residues. V was cut by 5 bases and J by 0 bases, with 11 bases left in between. CDR3 in amino acids: CSAHGGSSYNEQFF. The DNA for the CDR3 is TGCAGTGCTCACGGGGGCAGCTCCTACAATGAGCAGTTCTTC.